The sequence of this T cell receptor (beta chain) was determined in a study of immune evolution from preneoplasia to lung adenocarcinoma. The study's findings and limits: Top clone share appeared to fall from AAH through AIS, MIA, adenocarcinoma. Normal lung had highest clonality; later lesions appeared denser, more diverse.

As for this clone: Antigen: not known.

Germline assignment: CDR1 LNHDA and CDR2 SQIVND (reference sequence). The germline V and J ends were trimmed by 5 bases and 3 bases, with 14 bases remaining between them. CDR3 size: 15 residues. Sequencing was performed with immunoSEQ multiplex PCR; in TCRdb, only in-frame clones are kept and a portion is missing. The sample has around 5,400 clones, around 69% seen once. Patients had resection in Japan or China between the mid-2010s and the late 2010s. H&E slides confirmed each diagnosis, reviewed by two pathologists independently. V is TRBV19 and J is TRBJ1-3; possible D gene TRBD1, 5 bases. This TCR was sampled from an older person with lung adenocarcinoma. Sequencing input: FFPE adjacent normal lung tissue. The CDR3 DNA reads TGTGCCAGTAGTCAAAGGGGCTCGCTTGGAAACACCATATATTTT. Its translation: CASSQRGSLGNTIYF. Drawing the rest from reference TRBV19 and TRBJ1-3, the complete variable domain is DGGITQSPKYLFRKEGQNVTLSCEQNLNHDAMYWYRQDPGQGLRLIYYSQIVNDFQKGDIAEGYSVSREKKESFPLTVTSAQKNPTAFYLCASSQRGSLGNTIYFGEGSWLTVV.